The next 18 T cell receptor beta chains were all read from a single sample in a study of blood T cells in healthy people across ages. The second PCR ran about 6 to 11 cycles with a sample-barcoded 5' primer and J-beta primers. MiXCR, applied by TCRdb to the 5' RACE reads, yields one record per CDR3 protein. The data hold 650,000 to 700,000 distinct CDR3 sequences, with about 34% observed a single time. The sample consisted of blood. The receptors come from an elderly woman in good health.

This clonotype was detected many times. The chain couples TRBV2 to TRBJ2-7; D is uncertain. Between the trimmed V and J ends, which lost 5 bases and 6 bases, there was a span of 11 bases. Germline V gene data show CDR1 as SNHLY and CDR2 as FYNNEI. The CDR3 is 12 amino acids. In nucleotides, the CDR3 is TGTGCCAGCAGTTACGTGGGATCCGAGCAGTACTTC. This codes for CASSYVGSEQYF.

On this clonotype itself: A single base separates this from a much larger clone, so it may be a read error. The V call is TRBV11-3, the J call TRBJ2-1; possible D gene TRBD1, 6 bases. The DNA matches TRBJ2-7 better at its end, which makes the J call doubtful. Germline lookup yields CDR1 SGHNT and CDR2 YENEEA. This CDR3 contains 15 residues. CDR3 sequence reads: CASSADPGTYNEQYF. DNA of the CDR3: TGTGCCAGCAGCGCCGATCCCGGGACATACAATGAGCAGTACTTC.

V gene TRBV7-9 combines with J gene TRBJ2-1; D is unresolved. V lost 5 bases and J 9 bases, leaving 17 bases between the germline ends. There are 14 residues in the CDR3. The germline V gene has CDR1 SEHNR and CDR2 FQNEAQ (reference sequence). The CDR3 region has the DNA TGTGCCAGCAGCGAGCGCGCCGCCTGGGGTGAGCAGTTCTTC. As protein: CASSERAAWGEQFF. Complete variable domain (other parts from reference TRBV7-9 and TRBJ2-1): DTGVSQNPRHKITKRGQNVTFRCDPISEHNRLYWYRQTLGQGPEFLTYFQNEAQLEKSRLLSDRFSAERPKGSFSTLEIQRTEQGDSAMYLCASSERAAWGEQFFGPGTRLTVL.

Ten or more counts support this clonotype. The chain joins TRBV9 to TRBJ2-3; TRBD2 matches at 11 bases. The CDR3 runs 15 residues. Germline CDR1 is SGDLS and CDR2 is YYNGEE. V shed 3 bases, J shed 5 bases, and the junction held 5 bases outside the gene matches. CDR3 coding DNA: TGTGCCAGCAGCGAGACTAGCGGGGAAGTAGATACGCAGTATTTT. Protein product: CASSETSGEVDTQYF.

In the case of this clonotype: A single base separates this from a much larger clone, so it may be a read error. The genes are TRBV14 and TRBJ2-5; no clear D gene. Germline V gene lookup returns CDR1 SGHDN and CDR2 FVKESK. This CDR3 comprises 14 residues. The CDR3 DNA follows: TGTGCCAGCAGCCAAGCCCGAACCCAAGAGGCCCAGTACTTC. It encodes CASSQARTQEAQYF. Complete variable domain (other parts from reference TRBV14 and TRBJ2-5): EAGVTQFPSHSVIEKGQTVTLRCDPISGHDNLYWYRRVMGKEIKFLLHFVKESKQDESGMPNNRFLAERTGGTYSTLKVQPAELEDSGVYFCASSQARTQEAQYFGPGTRLLVL.

The CDR3 DNA reads as TGTGCCAGCGCTTTGGGACCCCACACCGGGGAGCTGTTTTTT. This sequence encodes CASALGPHTGELFF. This rearrangement joins TRBV13 to TRBJ2-2; D possibly matches TRBD1 or TRBD2 (5 bases each). Trimming shortened V by 8 bases and J by 3 bases, and 13 bases separated the two germline ends. The CDR3 spans 14 residues. Germline V lookup: CDR1 PRHDT, CDR2 FYEKMQ (reference sequence).

This clonotype has more than one count but fewer than ten. The V and J genes are TRBV27 and TRBJ1-6; TRBD1 aligns across 9 bases. Germline CDR1 reads MNHEY; CDR2 reads SMNVEV (reference sequence). J lost 6 bases, V lost 1 base, and 7 bases had no gene match. CDR3 length: 17 residues. The CDR3 DNA reads TGTGCCAGCAGTTTATGGGGACAGGGAGTGAGTAATTCACCCCTCCACTTT. The encoded protein is CASSLWGQGVSNSPLHF.

At least ten counts were recorded for this clonotype. The CDR3 coding sequence is TGTGCCAGCTCTATTGACATTCTTGTTGGCTACACCTTC. This codes for CASSIDILVGYTF. The genes are TRBV6-2 or TRBV6-3 and TRBJ1-2; D is unresolved. Germline CDR1 reads MNHEY; CDR2 reads SVGEGT. The V and J ends lost 8 bases and 7 bases respectively, with 17 bases between them. The CDR3 length is 13 residues.

The table lists this clonotype with many counts. CDR3 sequence reads: CATSRDRGWTDTQYF. CDR3 nucleotides: TGTGCCACCAGCAGAGACCGGGGGTGGACAGATACGCAGTATTTT. The genes are TRBV15 and TRBJ2-3; weak D call: TRBD2 (6 bases). CDR1 is LNHNV and CDR2 is YYDKDF in the germline V gene (reference sequence). The ends were cut back, 0 bases at V and 3 bases at J, with 10 bases in the middle. The length of the CDR3 is 15 residues.

This clonotype appeared many times. This rearrangement joins TRBV6-5 to TRBJ1-2; D is uncertain. The CDR3 runs to 13 residues. V was cut by 6 bases and J by 0 bases, with 8 bases left in between. Germline V gene data show CDR1 as MNHEY and CDR2 as SVGAGI. CDR3 sequence reads: CASRAGTNYGYTF. The CDR3 bases are TGTGCCAGCAGAGCCGGGACTAACTATGGCTACACCTTC.

The rearrangement joins TRBV12-3 or TRBV12-4 to TRBJ1-2; the D is unclear. The CDR3 runs to 15 residues. Trimming cost V 6 bases and J 4 bases, with 18 bases left between them. CDR3 amino acids: CASRERRTSSYGYTF. DNA for the CDR3: TGTGCCAGCAGGGAGCGTCGGACTTCAAGCTATGGCTACACCTTC.

The chain uses TRBV20-1 and TRBJ2-1; 8 nucleotides agree with TRBD2. Germline CDR1 reads DFQATT; CDR2 reads SNEGSKA (reference sequence). Trimming at V came to 3 bases and at J to 3 bases, leaving 7 bases not matched to a gene. The CDR3 has 15 residues. The CDR3 loop reads CSASEPSGFYNEQFF. CDR3 DNA: TGCAGTGCTAGCGAACCTAGCGGGTTCTACAATGAGCAGTTCTTC.

This rearrangement joins TRBV5-1 to TRBJ2-7; 7 nucleotides line up with TRBD2. Losses at the gene ends were 2 bases for V and 7 bases for J; bases not matched to a gene: 15. The CDR3 is made up of 16 amino acids. CDR1 and CDR2 (germline): SGHRS, YFSETQ. In DNA form, the CDR3 reads TGCGCCAGCAGCTTACCCGGAACTAGCGCTTACAATGAGCAGTACTTC. Its translation: CASSLPGTSAYNEQYF.

The V and J genes are TRBV20-1 and TRBJ2-4; no clear D. The germline V gene encodes CDR1 DFQATT and CDR2 SNEGSKA (reference sequence). The germline V and J ends were trimmed by 3 bases and 7 bases, with 13 bases remaining between them. The CDR3 extends over 13 amino acids. This CDR3 reads CSASPFPTNIQYF. CDR3 in DNA: TGCAGTGCTAGTCCCTTCCCAACGAACATTCAGTACTTC.

As DNA, the CDR3 is TGTGCCAGCAGCCCGGCCGGGCCCGGGACCGGGGAGCTGTTTTTT. Its translation: CASSPAGPGTGELFF. The chain has TRBV5-5 and TRBJ2-2; D uncertain. Germline V gene data show CDR1 as SGHKS and CDR2 as YYEKEE (reference sequence). V was cut by 4 bases and J by 5 bases, with 15 bases left in between. CDR3 length: 15 amino acids. Variable domain in full (rest from reference TRBV5-5 and TRBJ2-2): DAGVTQSPTHLIKTRGQQVTLRCSPISGHKSVSWYQQVLGQGPQFIFQYYEKEERGRGNFPDRFSARQFPNYSSELNVNALLLGDSALYLCASSPAGPGTGELFFGEGSRLTVL.

The chain combines TRBV7-3 with TRBJ2-7; no clear D gene. Trimming stripped 6 bases from V and 7 bases from J, with 16 bases between. The germline V gene encodes CDR1 SGHTA and CDR2 FQGTGA. The CDR3 has 13 residues. The CDR3 spells CASSRRREDEQYF. CDR3 coding DNA: TGTGCCAGCAGTCGGCGGAGAGAAGATGAGCAGTACTTC.

This rearrangement joins TRBV12-3 or TRBV12-4 to TRBJ2-3; D is unclear. With 0 bases removed from V and 4 bases from J, the gap between germline ends came to 8 bases. This CDR3 is 14 amino acids long. CDR3 residues: CASSLAGPADTQYF. The CDR3 DNA reads as TGTGCCAGCAGTTTAGCTGGTCCCGCAGATACGCAGTATTTT.

Ten or more counts support this clonotype. The rearrangement links TRBV6-6 to TRBJ1-2, with D unresolved. Looked up from germline, CDR1 is MNHNY and CDR2 is SVGAGI (reference sequence). V lost 8 bases to trimming and J lost 5 bases, with 9 bases between them. The CDR3 has 11 residues. CDR3 DNA: TGTGCCAGCGGGTCGGGGTATGGCTACACCTTC. Amino acid sequence: CASGSGYGYTF.